The clone carrying this TCR beta chain was counted a few times. Its cognate antigen is unknown. Sequencing used immunoSEQ multiplex PCR; TCRdb keeps in-frame clones, though not all of them. The repertoire holds 50,000 to 70,000 clones, with about 81% as singletons. This entry is derived from a study of PD-L1 blockade in urothelial cancer. The wider study: About 90% of the 29 patients were men with bladder-origin urothelial cancer. Chemotherapy regimens numbering 0 to 3 had been given to patients. Overall study findings and caveats: Sub-median blood TCR clonality before treatment predicted longer survival.

Time point defined: pretreatment peripheral blood. The CDR3 spans 15 residues. Looked up from germline, CDR1 is SGHDT and CDR2 is YYEEEE. Trimming stripped 1 base from V and 1 base from J, with 11 bases between. The receptor was derived from a man between 65 and 85 years old with urothelial cancer. This sample comprised PBMCs, obtained around atezolizumab (anti-PD-L1) treatment. This rearrangement joins TRBV5-6 to TRBJ1-2; possible D gene TRBD1, 5 bases. CDR3 in DNA: TGTGCCAGCAGCTTGCGACAGCCTTTTAACTATGGCTACACCTTC. Translation gives CASSLRQPFNYGYTF.